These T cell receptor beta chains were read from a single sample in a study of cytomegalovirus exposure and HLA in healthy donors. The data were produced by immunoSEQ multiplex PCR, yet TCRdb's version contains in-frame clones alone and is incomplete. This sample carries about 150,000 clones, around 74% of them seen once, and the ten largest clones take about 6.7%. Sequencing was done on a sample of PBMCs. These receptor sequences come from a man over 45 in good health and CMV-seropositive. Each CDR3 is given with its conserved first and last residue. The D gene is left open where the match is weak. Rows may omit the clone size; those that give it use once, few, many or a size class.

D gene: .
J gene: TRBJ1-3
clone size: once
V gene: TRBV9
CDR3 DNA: TGTGCCAGCAGCGTACTCAGCGCCTCTGGAAACACCATATATTTT
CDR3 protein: CASSVLSASGNTIYF

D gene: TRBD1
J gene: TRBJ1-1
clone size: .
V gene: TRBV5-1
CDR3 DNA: TGCGCCAGTACGACAGGGGGAGACACTGAAGCTTTCTTT
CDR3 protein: CASTTGGDTEAFF

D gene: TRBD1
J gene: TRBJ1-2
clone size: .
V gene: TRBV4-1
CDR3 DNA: TGCGCCAGCAGCCAAGAAACCCAGGGGGACTATGGCTACACCTTC
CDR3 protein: CASSQETQGDYGYTF

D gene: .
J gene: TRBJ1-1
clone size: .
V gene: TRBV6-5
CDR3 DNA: TGTGCCAGCAAAGACAGAAACACTGAAGCTTTCTTT
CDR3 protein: CASKDRNTEAFF

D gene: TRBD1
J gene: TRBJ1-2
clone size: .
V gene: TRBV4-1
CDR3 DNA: TGCGCCAGCAGCCAAGCGGGACAGCCTCCGAACTATGGCTACACCTTC
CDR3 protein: CASSQAGQPPNYGYTF

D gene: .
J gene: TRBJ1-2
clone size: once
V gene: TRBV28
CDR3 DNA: TGTGCCAGCAGGCCTTCGGGTTTTAACTATGGCTACACCTTC
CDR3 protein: CASRPSGFNYGYTF

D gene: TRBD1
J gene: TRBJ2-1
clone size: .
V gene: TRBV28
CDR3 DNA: TGTGCCACTCAACAGGGGGCTCTTGAGCAGTTCTTC
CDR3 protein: CATQQGALEQFF

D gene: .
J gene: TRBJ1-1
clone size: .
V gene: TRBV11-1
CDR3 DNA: TGTGCTAGCAGCCCCGAGGGGGACCTGACTGAAGCTTTCTTT
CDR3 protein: CASSPEGDLTEAFF

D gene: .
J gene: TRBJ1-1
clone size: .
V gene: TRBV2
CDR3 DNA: TGTGCCAGCAGTCCCAGGGGCAGGGGCACTGAAGCTTTCTTT
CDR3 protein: CASSPRGRGTEAFF

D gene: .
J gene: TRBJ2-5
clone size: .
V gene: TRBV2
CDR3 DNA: TGTGCCAGCAGTGGCGGAGGCTCGATCCGCCAGGAGACCCAGTACTTC
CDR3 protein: CASSGGGSIRQETQYF

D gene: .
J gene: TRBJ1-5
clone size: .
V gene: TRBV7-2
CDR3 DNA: TGTGCCAGCAGCTTAGGTGAGGGCCGGCCCCAGCATTTT
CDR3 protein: CASSLGEGRPQHF

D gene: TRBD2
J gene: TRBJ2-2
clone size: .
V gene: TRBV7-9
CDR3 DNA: TGTTCCAGCAGCGTAGGACTAGCCCCGAACACCGGGGAGCTGTTTTTT
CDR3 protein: CSSSVGLAPNTGELFF

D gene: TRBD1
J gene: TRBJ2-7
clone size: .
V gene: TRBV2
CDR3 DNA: TGTGCCAGTCAAACTAACCGGGACAGGGGGAACGAGCAGTACTTC
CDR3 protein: CASQTNRDRGNEQYF

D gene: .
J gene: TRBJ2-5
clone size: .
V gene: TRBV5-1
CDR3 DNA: TGCGCCAGCAGCACGGACAGGCCTCTAGCGGGCTACCAAGAGACCCAGTACTTC
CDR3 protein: CASSTDRPLAGYQETQYF

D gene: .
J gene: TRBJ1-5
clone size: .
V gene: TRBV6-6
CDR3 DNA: TGTGCCAGCAGTTCGCCAGGTATGGCCAATCAGCCCCAGCATTTT
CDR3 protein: CASSSPGMANQPQHF

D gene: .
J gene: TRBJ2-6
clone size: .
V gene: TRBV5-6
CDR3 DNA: TGTGCCAGCAGCTTACGTTTTGTGACAGCCTCTGGGGCCAACGTCCTGACTTTC
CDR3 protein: CASSLRFVTASGANVLTF

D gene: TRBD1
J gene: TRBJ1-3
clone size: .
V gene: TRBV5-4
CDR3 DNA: TGTGCCAGCAGCTTGGTCGGGACAGCGGACACCATATATTTT
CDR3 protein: CASSLVGTADTIYF

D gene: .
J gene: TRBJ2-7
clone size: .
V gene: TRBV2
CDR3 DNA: TGTGCCAGCAGTGAACGCAGGGAAGCCGAGCAGTACTTC
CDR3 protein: CASSERREAEQYF

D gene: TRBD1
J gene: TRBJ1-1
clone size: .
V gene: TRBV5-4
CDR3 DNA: TGTGCCAGCAGCCTCCGGACAGGGACTTTGAACACTGAAGCTTTCTTT
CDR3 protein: CASSLRTGTLNTEAFF

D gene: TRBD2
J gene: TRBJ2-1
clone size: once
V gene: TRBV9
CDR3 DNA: TGTGCCAGCAGCGTAGGAACTAGCGGGGACTACAATGAGCAGTTCTTC
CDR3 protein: CASSVGTSGDYNEQFF